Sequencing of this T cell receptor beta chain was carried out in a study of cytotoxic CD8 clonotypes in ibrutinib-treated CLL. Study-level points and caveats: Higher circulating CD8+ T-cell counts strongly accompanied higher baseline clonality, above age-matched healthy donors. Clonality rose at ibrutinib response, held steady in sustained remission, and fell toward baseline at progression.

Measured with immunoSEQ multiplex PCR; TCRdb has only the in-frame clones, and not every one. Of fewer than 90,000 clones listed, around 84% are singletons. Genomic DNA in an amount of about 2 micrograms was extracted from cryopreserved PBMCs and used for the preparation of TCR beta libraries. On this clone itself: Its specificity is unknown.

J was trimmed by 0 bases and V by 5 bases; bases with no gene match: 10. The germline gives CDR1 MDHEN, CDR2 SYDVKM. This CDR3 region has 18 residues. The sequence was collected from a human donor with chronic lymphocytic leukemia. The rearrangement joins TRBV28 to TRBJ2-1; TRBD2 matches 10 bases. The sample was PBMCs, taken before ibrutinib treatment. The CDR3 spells CASSALAGGTLSYNEQFF. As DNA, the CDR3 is TGTGCCAGCAGTGCATTAGCGGGAGGTACCCTCTCCTACAATGAGCAGTTCTTC.